This T cell receptor (beta chain) was observed in a study of blood T cell repertoires in COVID-19. The CDR3 runs 15 residues. CDR1 is SGHNT and CDR2 is YYREEE in the germline V gene (reference sequence). V was pared by 0 bases and J by 5 bases, with 2 bases of the junction left unmatched. In the study's own analysis: Amplifying reference gene primers gave estimates of nucleated cell counts. TCRdb's copy holds only in-frame clones and misses some; the assay was immunoSEQ multiplex PCR. V, J and clone size are those of that table, while D and trimming were read from the DNA. The data contain 72,000 or so clones, roughly 82% of them singletons.

The sequenced sample consisted of peripheral blood. The chain uses TRBV5-4 and TRBJ2-1; TRBD1 matches 10 bases. The sequence came from a man aged 80 or over with active COVID-19. The CDR3 DNA reads as TGTGCCAGCAGCTTGGGGGGACAGGGGAACAATGAGCAGTTCTTC. It codes for CASSLGGQGNNEQFF. The complete variable domain, with remaining parts taken from reference TRBV5-4 and TRBJ2-1, reads ETGVTQSPTHLIKTRGQQVTLRCSSQSGHNTVSWYQQALGQGPQFIFQYYREEENGRGNFPPRFSGLQFPNYSSELNVNALELDDSALYLCASSLGGQGNNEQFFGPGTRLTVL.